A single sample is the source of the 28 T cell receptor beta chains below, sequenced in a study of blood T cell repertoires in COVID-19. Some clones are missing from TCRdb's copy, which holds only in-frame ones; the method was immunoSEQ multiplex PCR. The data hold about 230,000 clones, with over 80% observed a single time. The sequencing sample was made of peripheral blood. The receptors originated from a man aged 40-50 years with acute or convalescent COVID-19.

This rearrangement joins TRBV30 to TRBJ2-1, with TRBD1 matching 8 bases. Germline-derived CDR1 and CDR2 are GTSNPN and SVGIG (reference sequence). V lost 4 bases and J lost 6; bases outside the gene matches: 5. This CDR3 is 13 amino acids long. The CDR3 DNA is TGTGCCTGGACCACGACAGGGGTCAATGAGCAGTTCTTC. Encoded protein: CAWTTTGVNEQFF.

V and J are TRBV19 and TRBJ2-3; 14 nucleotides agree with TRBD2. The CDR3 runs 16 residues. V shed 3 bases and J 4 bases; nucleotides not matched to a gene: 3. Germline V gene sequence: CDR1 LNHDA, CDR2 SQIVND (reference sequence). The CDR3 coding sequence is TGTGCCAGTAGTATGGGACTAGCGGGAGTCCCAGATACGCAGTATTTT. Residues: CASSMGLAGVPDTQYF.

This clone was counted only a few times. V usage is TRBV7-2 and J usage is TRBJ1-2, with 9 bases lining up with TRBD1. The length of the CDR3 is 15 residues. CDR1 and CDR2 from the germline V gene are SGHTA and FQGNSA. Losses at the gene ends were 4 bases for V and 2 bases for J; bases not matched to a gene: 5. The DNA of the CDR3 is TGTGCCAGCAGCTATCAAGGGACAGGGAACTATGGCTACACCTTC. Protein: CASSYQGTGNYGYTF.

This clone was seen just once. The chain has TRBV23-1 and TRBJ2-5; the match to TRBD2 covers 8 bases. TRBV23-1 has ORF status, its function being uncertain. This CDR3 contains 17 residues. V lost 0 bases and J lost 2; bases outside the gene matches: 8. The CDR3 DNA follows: TGCGCCAGCAGTCAATCCCCGGGGGGGACCACTCAAGAGACCCAGTACTTC. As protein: CASSQSPGGTTQETQYF.

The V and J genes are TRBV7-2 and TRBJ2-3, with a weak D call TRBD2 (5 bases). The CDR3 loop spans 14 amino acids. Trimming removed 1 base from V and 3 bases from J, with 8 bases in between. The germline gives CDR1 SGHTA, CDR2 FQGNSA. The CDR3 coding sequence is TGTGCCAGCAGCTTAGAGTCGGGGACAGATACGCAGTATTTT. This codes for CASSLESGTDTQYF.

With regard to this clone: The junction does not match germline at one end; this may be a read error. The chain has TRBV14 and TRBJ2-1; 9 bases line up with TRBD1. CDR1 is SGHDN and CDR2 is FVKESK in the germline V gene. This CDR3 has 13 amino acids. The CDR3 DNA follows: TGTGCCAGCAGCCCGGCCCGGGACAGGGAATATATCTTC. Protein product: CASSPARDREYIF.

CDR3 amino acids: CASTLFRDTEAFF. CDR3 sequence (DNA): TGTGCCAGCACTCTCTTCAGGGACACTGAAGCTTTCTTT. The chain combines TRBV7-2 with TRBJ1-1, with a weak D call TRBD1 (5 bases). The V end lost 7 bases, the J end lost 3 bases, and 12 bases lay between the germline ends. CDR1 and CDR2 (germline): SGHTA, FQGNSA. The CDR3 is made up of 13 amino acids.

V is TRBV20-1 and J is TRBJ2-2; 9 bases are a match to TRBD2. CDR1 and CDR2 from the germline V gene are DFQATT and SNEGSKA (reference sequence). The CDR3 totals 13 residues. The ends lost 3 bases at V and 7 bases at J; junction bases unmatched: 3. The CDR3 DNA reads TGCAGTGCTAGTATAGCGGGAGTCGGGGAGCTGTTTTTT. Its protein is CSASIAGVGELFF.

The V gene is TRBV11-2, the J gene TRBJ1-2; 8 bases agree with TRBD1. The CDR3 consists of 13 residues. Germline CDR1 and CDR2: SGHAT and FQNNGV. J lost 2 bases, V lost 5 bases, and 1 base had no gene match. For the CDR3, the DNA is TGTGCCAGCAGCAGACAGGGGAACTATGGCTACACCTTC. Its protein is CASSRQGNYGYTF.

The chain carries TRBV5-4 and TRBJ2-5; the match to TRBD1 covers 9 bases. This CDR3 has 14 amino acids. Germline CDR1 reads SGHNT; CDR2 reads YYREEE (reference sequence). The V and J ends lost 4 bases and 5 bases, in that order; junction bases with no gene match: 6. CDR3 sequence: CASSQTGGVETQYF. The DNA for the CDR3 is TGTGCCAGCAGCCAAACAGGGGGCGTTGAGACCCAGTACTTC.

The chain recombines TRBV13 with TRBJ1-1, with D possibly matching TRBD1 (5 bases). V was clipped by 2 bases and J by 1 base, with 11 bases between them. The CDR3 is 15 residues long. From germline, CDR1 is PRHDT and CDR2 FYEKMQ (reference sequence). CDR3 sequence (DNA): TGTGCCAGCAGCTTAATACAGGAGGGGAACACTGAAGCTTTCTTT. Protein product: CASSLIQEGNTEAFF. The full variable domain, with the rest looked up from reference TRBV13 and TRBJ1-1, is AAGVIQSPRHLIKEKRETATLKCYPIPRHDTVYWYQQGPGQDPQFLISFYEKMQSDKGSIPDRFSAQQFSDYHSELNMSSLELGDSALYFCASSLIQEGNTEAFFGQGTRLTVV.

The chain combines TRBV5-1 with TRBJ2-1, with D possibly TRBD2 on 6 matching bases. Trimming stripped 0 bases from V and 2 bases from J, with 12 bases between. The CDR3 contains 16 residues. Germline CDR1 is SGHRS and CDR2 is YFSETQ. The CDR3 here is CASSLDFSGAYNEQFF. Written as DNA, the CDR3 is TGCGCCAGCAGCTTGGATTTTAGCGGAGCCTACAATGAGCAGTTCTTC.

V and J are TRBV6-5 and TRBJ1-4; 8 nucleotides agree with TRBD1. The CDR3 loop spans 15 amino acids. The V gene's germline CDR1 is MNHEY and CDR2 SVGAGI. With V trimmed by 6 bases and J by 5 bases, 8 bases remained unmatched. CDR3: CASSDRGRGNEKLFF. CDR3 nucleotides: TGTGCCAGCAGCGACAGGGGCCGGGGGAATGAAAAACTGTTTTTT.

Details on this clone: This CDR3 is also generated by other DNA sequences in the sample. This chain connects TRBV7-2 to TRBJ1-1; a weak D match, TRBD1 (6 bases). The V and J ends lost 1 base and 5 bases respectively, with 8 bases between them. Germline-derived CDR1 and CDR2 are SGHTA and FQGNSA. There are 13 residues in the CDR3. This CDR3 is CASSLGGGTEAFF. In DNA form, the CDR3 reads TGTGCCAGCAGCTTAGGAGGGGGAACTGAAGCTTTCTTT. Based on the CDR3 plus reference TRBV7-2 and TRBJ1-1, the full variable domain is GAGVSQSPSNKVTEKGKDVELRCDPISGHTALYWYRQSLGQGLEFLIYFQGNSAPDKSGLPSDRFSAERTGGSVSTLTIQRTQQEDSAVYLCASSLGGGTEAFFGQGTRLTVV.

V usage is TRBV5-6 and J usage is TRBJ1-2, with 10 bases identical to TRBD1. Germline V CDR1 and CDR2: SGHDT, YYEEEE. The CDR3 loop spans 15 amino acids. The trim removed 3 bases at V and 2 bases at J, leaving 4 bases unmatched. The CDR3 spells CASSSPGQGNYGYTF. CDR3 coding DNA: TGTGCCAGCAGCTCCCCGGGACAGGGGAACTATGGCTACACCTTC.

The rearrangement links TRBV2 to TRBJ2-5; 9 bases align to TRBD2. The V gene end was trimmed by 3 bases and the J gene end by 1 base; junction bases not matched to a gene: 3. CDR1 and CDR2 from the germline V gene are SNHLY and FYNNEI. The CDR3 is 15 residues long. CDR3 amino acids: CASSELRGGQETQYF. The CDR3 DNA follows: TGTGCCAGCAGTGAGCTGCGGGGGGGCCAAGAGACCCAGTACTTC. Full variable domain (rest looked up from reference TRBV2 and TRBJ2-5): EPEVTQTPSHQVTQMGQEVILRCVPISNHLYFYWYRQILGQKVEFLVSFYNNEISEKSEIFDDQFSVERPDGSNFTLKIRSTKLEDSAMYFCASSELRGGQETQYFGPGTRLLVL.

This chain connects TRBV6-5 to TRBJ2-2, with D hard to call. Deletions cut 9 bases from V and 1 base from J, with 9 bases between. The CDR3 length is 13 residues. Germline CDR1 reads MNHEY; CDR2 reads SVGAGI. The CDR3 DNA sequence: TGTGCCAGTCTCGCGCAGAACACCGGGGAGCTGTTTTTT. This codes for CASLAQNTGELFF.

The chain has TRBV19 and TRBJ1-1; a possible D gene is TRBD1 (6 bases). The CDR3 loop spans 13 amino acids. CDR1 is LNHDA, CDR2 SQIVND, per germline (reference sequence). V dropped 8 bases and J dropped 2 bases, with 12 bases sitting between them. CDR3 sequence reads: CASAGQSNTEAFF. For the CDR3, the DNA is TGTGCCAGTGCTGGACAGTCTAACACTGAAGCTTTCTTT.

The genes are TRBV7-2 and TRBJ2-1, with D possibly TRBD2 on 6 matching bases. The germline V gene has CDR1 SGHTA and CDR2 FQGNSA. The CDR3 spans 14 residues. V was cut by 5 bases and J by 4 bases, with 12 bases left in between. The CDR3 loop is CASSRGILYNEQFF. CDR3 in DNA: TGTGCCAGCAGCCGCGGGATCCTATACAATGAGCAGTTCTTC.

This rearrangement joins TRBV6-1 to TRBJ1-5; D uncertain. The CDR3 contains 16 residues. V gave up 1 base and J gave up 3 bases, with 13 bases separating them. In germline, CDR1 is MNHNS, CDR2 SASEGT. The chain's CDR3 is CASSEGAASNNQPQHF. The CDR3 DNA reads TGTGCCAGCAGTGAAGGGGCAGCCAGTAACAATCAGCCCCAGCATTTT.

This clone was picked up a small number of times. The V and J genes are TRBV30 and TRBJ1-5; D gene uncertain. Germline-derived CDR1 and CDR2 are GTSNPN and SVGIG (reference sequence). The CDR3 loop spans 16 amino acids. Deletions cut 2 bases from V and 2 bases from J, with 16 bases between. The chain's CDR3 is CAWSLTHVMGNQPQHF. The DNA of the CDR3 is TGTGCCTGGAGTTTGACACACGTTATGGGCAATCAGCCCCAGCATTTT. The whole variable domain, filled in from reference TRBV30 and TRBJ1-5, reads SQTIHQWPATLVQPVGSPLSLECTVEGTSNPNLYWYRQAAGRGLQLLFYSVGIGQISSEVPQNLSASRPQDRQFILSSKKLLLSDSGFYLCAWSLTHVMGNQPQHFGDGTRLSIL.

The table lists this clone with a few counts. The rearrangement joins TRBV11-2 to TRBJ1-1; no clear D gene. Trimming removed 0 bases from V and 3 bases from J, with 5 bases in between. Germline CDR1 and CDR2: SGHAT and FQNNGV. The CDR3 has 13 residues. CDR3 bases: TGTGCCAGCAGCTTAGAAGCGTACACTGAAGCTTTCTTT. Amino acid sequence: CASSLEAYTEAFF.

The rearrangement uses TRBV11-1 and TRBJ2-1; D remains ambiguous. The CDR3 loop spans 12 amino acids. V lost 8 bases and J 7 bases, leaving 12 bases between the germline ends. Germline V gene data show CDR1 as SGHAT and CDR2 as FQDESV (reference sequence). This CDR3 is CASSKTYNEQFF. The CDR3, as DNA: TGTGCCAGCTCCAAGACTTATAATGAGCAGTTCTTC.

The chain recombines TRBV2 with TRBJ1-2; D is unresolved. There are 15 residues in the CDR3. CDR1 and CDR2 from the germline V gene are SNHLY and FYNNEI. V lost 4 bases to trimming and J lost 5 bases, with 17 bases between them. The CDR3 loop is CASSGPGAGGYGYTF. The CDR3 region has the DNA TGTGCCAGCAGTGGACCCGGCGCGGGCGGGTATGGCTACACCTTC.

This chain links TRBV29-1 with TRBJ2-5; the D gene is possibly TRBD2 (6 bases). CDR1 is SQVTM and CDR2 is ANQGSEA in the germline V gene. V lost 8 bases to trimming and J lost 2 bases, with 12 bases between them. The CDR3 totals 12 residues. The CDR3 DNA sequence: TGCAGCATGGGGACTTGGCAAGAGACCCAGTACTTC. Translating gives CSMGTWQETQYF.

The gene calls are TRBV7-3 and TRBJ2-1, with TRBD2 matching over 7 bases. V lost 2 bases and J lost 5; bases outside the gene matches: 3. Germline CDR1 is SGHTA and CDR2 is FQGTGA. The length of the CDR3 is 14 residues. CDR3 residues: CASSLGLVHNEQFF. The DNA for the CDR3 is TGTGCCAGCAGCTTAGGACTAGTCCACAATGAGCAGTTCTTC.

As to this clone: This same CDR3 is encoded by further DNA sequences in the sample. The CDR3 DNA sequence: TGCGCCAGCAGCTTGGCTAGCGGAGGCACCGGGGAGCTGTTTTTT. Protein: CASSLASGGTGELFF. V and J are TRBV5-1 and TRBJ2-2, with 7 bases identical to TRBD2. Germline CDR1 reads SGHRS; CDR2 reads YFSETQ. With V trimmed by 0 bases and J by 4 bases, 3 bases remained unmatched. The CDR3 is 15 amino acids.

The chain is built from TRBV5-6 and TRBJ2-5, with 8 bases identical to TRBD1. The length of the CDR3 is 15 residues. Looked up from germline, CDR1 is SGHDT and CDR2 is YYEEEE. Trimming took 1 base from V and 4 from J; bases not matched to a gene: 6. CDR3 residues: CASSLPGGASETQYF. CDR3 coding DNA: TGTGCCAGCAGCTTGCCAGGGGGCGCCTCAGAGACCCAGTACTTC.